This T cell receptor (beta chain) was retrieved from a study of blood T cells in healthy people across ages. General study results and limits: Naive CD4+ cell counts and diversity both ran higher in long-lived than in aged donors.

The use of a sample-barcoded 5' primer and a J-beta primer mix characterized a second PCR of roughly 6 to 11 cycles. In TCRdb, the 5' RACE reads were re-called with MiXCR into one record per CDR3 protein. This sample yields approximately 1.5 million distinct CDR3 sequences, of which roughly a third are seen a single time; approximately 11% belongs to the top ten. The CDR3 extends over 13 amino acids. In germline, CDR1 is ENHRY, CDR2 SYGVKD. V gave up 4 bases and J gave up 6 bases, with 11 bases separating them. This clonotype was picked up many times. Its matching antigen is unknown. The material sequenced was blood. This TCR derives from a woman aged 25 to 39 in good health. The gene calls are TRBV10-3 and TRBJ2-3, with D unclear. In DNA, the CDR3 is TGTGCCATCAGTGGGGTAGCAGCGGATACGCAGTATTTT. This translates into CAISGVAADTQYF.